The clone carrying this T cell receptor beta chain was picked up many times. What it recognizes is unknown. TCRdb's table, derived via immunoSEQ multiplex PCR, lists solely in-frame clones and lacks some. The sample includes around 120,000 clones, roughly 91% of them seen just once. The data were taken from a study of T cell responses to AZD1222 COVID-19 vaccine. The CDR3 contains 18 residues. Germline V gives CDR1 SGHAT, CDR2 FQNNGV. Trimming cost V 5 bases and J 1 base; bases outside gene matches: 8. Study-level points and caveats: Only a handful of AZD1222 recipients, more than five in all, had baseline seropositivity. Increased Spike-specific TCR breadth and depth were observed after two AZD1222 doses.

This sequence was found in an adult in good health. This sample comprised peripheral blood, obtained on day 0 of AZD1222 vaccination. The rearrangement joins TRBV11-2 to TRBJ2-1, with 13 bases fitting TRBD2. The CDR3: CASSPGTSGTRSYNEQFF. In DNA, the CDR3 is TGTGCCAGCAGCCCAGGGACTAGCGGGACTAGGTCCTACAATGAGCAGTTCTTC.